The 6 T cell receptor beta chains below come from one sample, sequenced in a study of Tregs in tolerant kidney transplant recipients. Here immunoSEQ multiplex PCR was the method, and the copy in TCRdb shows in-frame clones only, minus some. The sample has more than 60,000 clones, around 98% seen once. The sequenced sample was CD4+ T cells from blood, obtained before the transplant. Every receptor here comes from a human donor who received a combined kidney and bone marrow transplant.

The genes are TRBV2 and TRBJ2-7, with TRBD1 identical over 8 bases. Germline CDR1 is SNHLY and CDR2 is FYNNEI. V lost 5 bases and J lost 3; bases outside the gene matches: 3. This CDR3 has 13 amino acids. CDR3 sequence: CASSYGQGYEQYF. In DNA, the CDR3 is TGTGCCAGCAGTTATGGACAGGGCTACGAGCAGTACTTC.

The chain recombines TRBV19 with TRBJ1-2; 8 nucleotides agree with TRBD1. V lost 8 bases, J lost 8 bases, and 10 bases stayed unmatched. The CDR3 totals 13 residues. Germline assignment: CDR1 LNHDA and CDR2 SQIVND (reference sequence). CDR3 bases: TGTGCCAGTGGGCTCGGACAGGGCTCGGGCTACACCTTC. This gives the protein CASGLGQGSGYTF.

The chain combines TRBV11-2 with TRBJ2-1; 8 bases fit TRBD2. This CDR3 region has 15 residues. V lost 8 bases and J lost 5; bases outside the gene matches: 11. Germline lookup yields CDR1 SGHAT and CDR2 FQNNGV. The CDR3 DNA reads as TGTGCCAGCGGATTCAAAGGACTAGCCCACAATGAGCAGTTCTTC. This sequence encodes CASGFKGLAHNEQFF.

CDR3 residues: CASSLIQGAYEQYF. The CDR3, as DNA: TGTGCCAGCAGCTTGATACAGGGAGCTTACGAGCAGTACTTC. V is TRBV5-6 and J is TRBJ2-7; D might be TRBD1 (6 bases). With 1 base removed from V and 4 bases from J, the gap between germline ends came to 12 bases. Germline loops: CDR1 SGHDT, CDR2 YYEEEE. This CDR3 comprises 14 residues.

The chain employs TRBV5-1 and TRBJ2-5; 8 bases map to TRBD1. The junction had 9 bases not matched to a gene; V was cut back by 3 bases and J by 5 bases. This CDR3 is 15 amino acids long. Germline V lookup: CDR1 SGHRS, CDR2 YFSETQ. For the CDR3, the DNA is TGCGCCAGCAGCTCAAGGAATACAGGGGGTGAGACCCAGTACTTC. Translation gives CASSSRNTGGETQYF.

CDR3 DNA sequence: TGTGCCAGCAGACCCCGGGGGGGCCTCGACAATGAGCAGTTCTTC. Its protein product is CASRPRGGLDNEQFF. This chain uses TRBV7-3 with TRBJ2-1; 8 bases align to TRBD2. This CDR3 comprises 15 residues. After removal of 6 bases from V and 5 bases from J, the junction contained 9 bases not matched to a gene. Germline values: CDR1 SGHTA, CDR2 FQGTGA.